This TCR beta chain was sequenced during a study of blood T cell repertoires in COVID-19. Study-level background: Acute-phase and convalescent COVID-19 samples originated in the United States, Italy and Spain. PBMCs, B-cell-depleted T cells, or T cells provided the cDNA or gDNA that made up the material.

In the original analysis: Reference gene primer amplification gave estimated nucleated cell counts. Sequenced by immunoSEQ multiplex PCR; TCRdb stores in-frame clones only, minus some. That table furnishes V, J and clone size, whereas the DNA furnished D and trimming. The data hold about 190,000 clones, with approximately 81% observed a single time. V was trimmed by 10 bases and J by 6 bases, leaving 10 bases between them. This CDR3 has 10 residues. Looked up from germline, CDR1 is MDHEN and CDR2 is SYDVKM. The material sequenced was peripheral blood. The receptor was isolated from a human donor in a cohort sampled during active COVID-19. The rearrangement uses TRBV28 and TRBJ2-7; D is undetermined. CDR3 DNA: TGTGCCACCCGACATCTCGAGCAGTACTTC. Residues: CATRHLEQYF.